This TCR beta chain was found in a study of cytomegalovirus exposure and HLA in healthy donors. From germline, CDR1 is SQVTM and CDR2 ANQGSEA. The V end lost 3 bases, the J end lost 5 bases, and 20 bases lay between the germline ends. CDR3 length: 15 amino acids. Separate from the roughly 670-subject first cohort, the roughly 120-subject validation cohort was the one that the donors belonged to. Turning to this clone: No antigen is known for it.

Study results and limitations: The study designated roughly 160 TCR beta chains cytomegalovirus-associated. In vitro confirmation showed a few CMV-associated chains to be CMV antigen specific. Many donors carried some public TCRs, although rarity characterized most TCR sequences.

Assay: immunoSEQ multiplex PCR; the TCRdb copy retains only in-frame clones and omits some. The sample yields 130,000 to 150,000 clones, around 90% seen once. The chain carries TRBV29-1 and TRBJ2-7; possibly TRBD1 for D (6 bases). This clonotype originated in a woman aged 18-35 years in good health and CMV-seropositive. Sequencing used PBMCs. The DNA for the CDR3 is TGCAGCGTTGATGACCCTCAGGGGAAACGGAACGAGCAGTACTTC. This gives the protein CSVDDPQGKRNEQYF.